This T cell receptor beta chain was sequenced in a study of technical replicates of blood from a handful of donors. Profiled with immunoSEQ multiplex PCR; TCRdb holds only in-frame clones, not every one. The sample shows about 75,000 clones, nearly 98% of them seen only once. The V and J ends lost 5 bases and 0 bases respectively, with 17 bases between them. Germline V lookup: CDR1 SEHNR, CDR2 FQNEAQ (reference sequence). This CDR3 spans 17 amino acids. Sequenced sample: T cells isolated from PBMCs. The TCR sequence derives from a human donor in good health. This chain uses TRBV7-9 with TRBJ2-1; TRBD2 might be the D (6 bases). For the CDR3, the DNA is TGTGCCAGCAGCATCAGAGAACGGGAGAGCTCCTACAATGAGCAGTTCTTC. This encodes CASSIRERESSYNEQFF.